This T cell receptor beta chain was observed in a study of cytomegalovirus exposure and HLA in healthy donors (dated by TCRdb to 2017 to 2019). About the full investigation: An earlier analysis of 587 of the donors reported roughly 270 Gb of sequence data and 117 million unique TCR beta sequences from some 180 million T cells. An early release that covered some 640 HLA-typed donors contained approximately 300 gigabases of sequencing data and tens of millions of unique TCR sequences. Of the approximately 400 genotyped donors, approximately 80% fell in the genetic ancestry cluster associated with self-reported Caucasian donors. The study aimed to test whether cataloging public T cell receptors could reveal signatures of past pathogen exposure. The study profiled the T cell repertoires of about 720 subjects by immunosequencing and related them to cytomegalovirus serostatus. A separate validation cohort of more than 100 different subjects was used in addition to the 666-subject first cohort. To predict cytomegalovirus infection status, the study brought together high-throughput TCR immunosequencing, statistical association of individual TCRs with disease status, and machine learning. In a later analysis, previously published TCR beta repertoires from about 640 donors were re-analyzed and high-resolution HLA genotyping was added so that TCR occurrence patterns could be studied. Rather than drawing on any new phenotypic data, the later analysis identified candidate immune exposures from TCR beta sequences and the way those sequences occurred across donors. In an earlier analysis of 550 to 700 of the donors, high-throughput TCR beta sequencing was used to judge whether each TCR beta V gene segment behaved as functional or pseudogenic. Donor age, sex, ethnicity and CMV serostatus were compiled together with the repertoire data. In a later genetic analysis, genome-wide SNP genotypes for about three fifths of the roughly 670 donors were used, and that subset was treated as a discovery cohort. Every repertoire in the discovery cohort had been generated on one and the same sequencing platform. HLA typing covered class I and class II loci at four-digit resolution. The number of typed donors differed by locus: 629-630 for A, B, C, DRB1 and DQB1; some 500 for DQA1; around 610 for DPA1; and roughly 450 for DPB1. Because of strong linkage in the cohort, roughly five DR-DQ haplotypes were treated as single units for association and clustering. Among several hundred genotyped donors of the cohort, an average of roughly 230,000 unique TCR beta nucleotide sequences was sequenced per donor, of which 15% to 20% were non-productive.

In this sample, this clone turned up a few times. Which antigen it targets is not known. Per-base quality was not reported, and no clone a single base away is much larger than it. Libraries came from the immunoSEQ multiplex PCR assay. For the multiplex PCR, a mixture combining 60 forward primers for TCR Vbeta segments and 13 reverse primers for TCR Jbeta segments was used. The CDR3 region of rearranged TCR beta genes was amplified from genomic DNA with a multiplex PCR assay. Amplified TCR beta libraries were sequenced as 87-base-pair reads on the Illumina HiSeq System. On the authors' methods: In a later analysis, about 80 million unique TCR beta chains were counted across the 650 to 750 repertoires, and roughly 9.9 million of these chains were shared by at least two donors. To remove PCR and sequencing errors, raw reads were error-corrected and collapsed into unique sequences using a nearest-neighbor algorithm that merged closely related sequences. V, D and J gene segments were assigned by aligning CDR3 sequences to IMGT reference sequences. For a sequence to be retained, a match of at least six nucleotides to both a V gene segment and a J gene segment was required. Rearrangements were called productive when the CDR3 lacked stop codons and stayed in frame with V and J; all others were non-productive. Following IMGT convention, CDR3 was defined as the stretch from the second conserved V-encoded cysteine to the conserved J-encoded phenylalanine. In an earlier analysis of roughly 610 of the donors, sequences lacking an unambiguous match to a single V gene segment were excluded. An earlier analysis of over 450 of the donors classified V segments as functional when productive rearrangements were above 56.7% and as segregating when the standard deviation between donors was above 5%. A statistical classification framework was built for diagnosing cytomegalovirus status from the catalog of TCR beta chain sequences. In a later analysis, TCR nucleotide sequences were compared against IMGT/GENE-DB human TR gene sequences so that V and J genes could be assigned. In a later analysis, CDR3 sequences and most-parsimonious VDJ recombination scenarios were assigned using the TCRdist pipeline. In a later analysis, each TCR beta chain was defined by its CDR3 amino acid sequence together with its V-gene family, and reads without a unique V-gene family were excluded. As a way to deal with suspected cross-contamination and a sequencing artifact, a later analysis dropped 450 to 700 nucleotide sequences that were highly shared and had low generation probability. A later analysis calculated a clonal expansion index for each public chain from normalized within-repertoire ranks of inferred template counts. In a later analysis, generation probabilities were computed with a VDJ recombination model fitted to out-of-frame rearrangements, and the resulting probabilities were checked against IGoR. Hypergeometric tests were used in a later analysis to score TCR-TCR, TCR-HLA and TCR-CMV co-occurrence, with a repertoire-size bias correction applied to the TCR pairs. In a later analysis, false discovery rates were estimated by permuting HLA or CMV assignments 20 times. In a later analysis, co-occurring TCRs were grouped using DBSCAN, and TCRdist sequence similarity was added for clustering within HLA-allele-positive subsets. Repertoires with fewer than 30,000 or more than 120,000 public chains, plus five repertoires with anomalous nucleotide sharing, were excluded from co-occurrence clustering. Here the immuneACCESS table is served through TCRdb, limited to in-frame sequences with V and J called. Missing clones are a known gap in these copies; in checked studies unresolved V genes cover under half, and the rest lacks a known reason. The V and J calls and the clone size are those of that table, but D and trimming were determined from the DNA. The sample records about 89,000 clones, about 85% of which are singletons. The ten largest clones capture around 7% of the sample.

Overall results and qualifications from the work: Compared with the roughly 700-donor mean, donors in an Asian-associated ancestry cluster had fewer N-insertions in productive TCRs, according to a later genetic analysis. Because counts were too low, 15 to 20 rarely observed V segments, including chromosome 9 orphons, were excluded from the earlier analysis of a few hundred of the donors. In a later analysis, several top co-occurrence clusters were reported to appear linked to parvovirus B19, influenza, CMV and Epstein-Barr virus. A further reported finding was that TCR beta sequences accurately predicted the HLA-A and HLA-B alleles for most subjects in the first cohort. According to a later analysis, TCR association rates differed among HLA loci, with DRB1 alleles showing the most associated TCRs and HLA-C alleles showing the fewest. In a later analysis, around 17,000 TCR beta sequences were associated with specific HLA alleles at a false discovery rate of 0.05. Some IMGT-functional V segments, including TRBV6-2 and TRBV6-3, could not be told apart with the 87-base-pair reads, so those segments were excluded. Roughly uniform sequencing depth across donors was assumed in presence/absence analyses, although this assumption may not hold. The sequencing pipeline was judged likely to have produced a cluster of highly shared sequence variants as a technical artifact. Most TCR sequences were seen in very few donors, while some public TCRs were found in many individuals. A later genetic analysis associated a missense DCLRE1C variant with V-gene and J-gene trimming of TCR beta chains, and an independent cohort replicated the association. Most CMV-associated TCR beta chains appeared to be HLA-restricted in a later analysis, and the HLA associations seemed to be driven largely by CMV exposure. When HLA alleles, especially DR and DQ, strongly co-occurred, attributing TCR associations to individual alleles was difficult. Cytomegalovirus status was reported to be diagnosed by the classifier with high specificity and sensitivity in both the original and validation cohorts. Linkage disequilibrium might explain the correlated functional status among segregating V segments, but an unknown experimental factor could not be excluded. In an earlier analysis of some 500 of the donors, most TCR beta V segments were observed in productive rearrangements about 87% or about 30% of the time, broadly matching IMGT annotations. Compared with equally common non-associated chains, HLA-associated TCR beta chains in a later analysis were more clonally expanded and had lower generation probabilities. According to the authors, the approach could potentially be generalized to other disease states and immunological phenotypes. Because HLA typing was missing for some donors at each locus, association tests included only the typed subset. The study listed 150 to 200 TCR beta chains as associated with cytomegalovirus. In this cohort, only TCR beta chains were sequenced, and detectable features were limited by the absence of alpha or paired-chain data. Immune exposure information for the cohort was limited to CMV serostatus. In vitro tests confirmed that a few of the cytomegalovirus-associated TCR beta chains recognize cytomegalovirus antigens.

V loses 7 bases at its end and J loses 4 bases; junction bases beyond the gene matches: 6. Measured from the cysteine to the phenylalanine, the CDR3 is 12 residues long. The sequence is cut down to CDR3 DNA, 36 bases in frame from base 1. The germline V gene supplies CDR1 SQVTM and CDR2 ANQGSEA. In total, roughly 670 healthy bone marrow donors made up the cohort. All cohort members were sampled while nominally healthy, although unrecorded immune exposures were likely present. The donor tested CMV seropositive and was one of the 289 seropositive cohort members. Each donor provided a peripheral blood sample, and peripheral blood mononuclear cells were used for TCR beta sequencing. Genomic DNA was extracted from the blood cell samples with the Qiagen DNeasy Blood Extraction Kit.

The chain links TRBV29-1 with TRBJ1-2, and TRBD1 matches 7 of the central bases. The clonotype comes from a middle-aged man in good health and CMV-seropositive. The specimen sequenced was PBMCs. The CDR3 sequence is CSARQGLYGYTF. The DNA sequence follows: TGCAGCGCAAGACAGGGACTCTATGGCTACACCTTC.